The source of this T cell receptor beta chain is a study of human T cells and chemical hapten exposure. Study-level background: The study traced per-sample TCR yield variation mainly to small differences in pooled library volumes. The study, taken as a whole, reports: No change in TCRs above 1 in 1000 frequency was produced by DPC sensitization.

Library preparation tagged each individual cDNA molecule with a unique molecular identifier. Per the original methods: The median was approximately 89,000 TCRs per sample, ranging roughly 20,000 to 750,000. TCRdb used MiXCR to reprocess the RACE reads, holding one entry per CDR3 protein. These V and J calls originate from TCRdb's pipeline instead of the authors' own analysis. The sample comprises approximately 45,000 distinct CDR3 sequences, over 3.5% of which are singletons, and 1.6% rests with the top ten. Germline V gene sequence: CDR1 MNHEY, CDR2 SVGAGI. Trimming stripped 6 bases from V and 5 bases from J, with 22 bases between. This CDR3 is built from 16 residues. The time point is: healthy volunteer bleed at 2 weeks. Unfractionated whole blood was the source of the extracted total RNA. This clonotype was counted many times. Its antigen is as yet unknown.

The chain links TRBV6-5 to TRBJ1-1; the D gene is possibly TRBD1 (6 bases). Sequencing input: whole blood. The source of this sequence is a female donor in good health. Some clones in this sample may be carry-over from other donors' samples. As DNA, the CDR3 is TGTGCCAGCAGCGAGGGACATCGTGGGTTGCGGACTGAAGCTTTCTTT. Its protein is CASSEGHRGLRTEAFF.